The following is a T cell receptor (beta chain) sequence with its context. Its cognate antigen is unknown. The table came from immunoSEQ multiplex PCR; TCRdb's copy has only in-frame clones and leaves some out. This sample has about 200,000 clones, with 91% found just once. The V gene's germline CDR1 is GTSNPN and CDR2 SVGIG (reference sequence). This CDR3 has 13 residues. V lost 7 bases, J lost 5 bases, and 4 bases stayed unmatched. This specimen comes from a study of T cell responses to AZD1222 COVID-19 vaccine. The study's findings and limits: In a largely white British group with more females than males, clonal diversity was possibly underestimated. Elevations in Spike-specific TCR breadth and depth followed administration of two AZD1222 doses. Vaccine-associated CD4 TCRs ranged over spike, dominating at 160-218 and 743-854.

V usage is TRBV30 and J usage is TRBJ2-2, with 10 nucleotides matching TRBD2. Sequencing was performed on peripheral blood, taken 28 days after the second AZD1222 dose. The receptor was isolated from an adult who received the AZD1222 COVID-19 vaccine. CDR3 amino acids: CASSAGGTGELFF. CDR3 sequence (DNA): TGTGCCTCATCAGCGGGAGGGACCGGGGAGCTGTTTTTT.